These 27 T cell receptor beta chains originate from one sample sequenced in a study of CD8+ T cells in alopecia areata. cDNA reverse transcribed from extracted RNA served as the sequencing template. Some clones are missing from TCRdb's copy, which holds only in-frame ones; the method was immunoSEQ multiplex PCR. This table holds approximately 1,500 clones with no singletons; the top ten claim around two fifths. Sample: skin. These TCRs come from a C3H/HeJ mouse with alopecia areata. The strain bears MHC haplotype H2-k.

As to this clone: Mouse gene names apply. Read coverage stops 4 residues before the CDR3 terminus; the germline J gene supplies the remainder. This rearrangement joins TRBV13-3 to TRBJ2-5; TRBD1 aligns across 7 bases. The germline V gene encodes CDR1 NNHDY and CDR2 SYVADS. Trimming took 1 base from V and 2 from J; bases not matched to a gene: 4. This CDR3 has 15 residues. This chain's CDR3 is CASSDLWDSQDTQYF. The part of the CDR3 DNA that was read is TGTGCCAGCAGTGATCTATGGGACAGCCAAGAC.

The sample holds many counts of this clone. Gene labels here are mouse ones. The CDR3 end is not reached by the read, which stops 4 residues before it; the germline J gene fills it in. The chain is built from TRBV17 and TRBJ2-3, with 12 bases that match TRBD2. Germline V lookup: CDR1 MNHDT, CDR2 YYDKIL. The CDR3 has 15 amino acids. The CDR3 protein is CASSPTGGAQETLYF. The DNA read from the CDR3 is TGTGCTAGCAGCCCGACTGGGGGGGCGCAAGAA.

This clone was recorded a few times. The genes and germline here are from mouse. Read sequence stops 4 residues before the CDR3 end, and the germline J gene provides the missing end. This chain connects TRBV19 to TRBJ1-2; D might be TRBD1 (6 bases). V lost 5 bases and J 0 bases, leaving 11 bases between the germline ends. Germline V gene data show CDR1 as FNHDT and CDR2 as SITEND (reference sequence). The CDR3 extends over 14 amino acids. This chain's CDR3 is CASSRDTSNSDYTF. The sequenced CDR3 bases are TGTGCCAGCAGCCGGGACACCTCAAACTCC.

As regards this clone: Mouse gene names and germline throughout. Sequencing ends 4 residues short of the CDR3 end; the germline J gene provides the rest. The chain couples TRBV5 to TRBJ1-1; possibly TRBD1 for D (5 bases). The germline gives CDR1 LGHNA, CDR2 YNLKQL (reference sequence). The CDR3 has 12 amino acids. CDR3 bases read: TGTGCCAGCAGCAAACAGGAGACA. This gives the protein CASSKQET. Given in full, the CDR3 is CASSKQETEVFF.

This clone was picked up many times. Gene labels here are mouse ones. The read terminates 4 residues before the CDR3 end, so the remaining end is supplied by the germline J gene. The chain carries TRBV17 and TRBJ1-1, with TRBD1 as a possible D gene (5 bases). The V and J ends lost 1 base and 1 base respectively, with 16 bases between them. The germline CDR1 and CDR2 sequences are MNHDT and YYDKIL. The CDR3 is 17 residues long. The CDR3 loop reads CASSRVGGGRKNTEVFF. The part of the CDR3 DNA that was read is TGTGCTAGCAGTAGAGTGGGGGGGGGAAGAAAAAACACA.

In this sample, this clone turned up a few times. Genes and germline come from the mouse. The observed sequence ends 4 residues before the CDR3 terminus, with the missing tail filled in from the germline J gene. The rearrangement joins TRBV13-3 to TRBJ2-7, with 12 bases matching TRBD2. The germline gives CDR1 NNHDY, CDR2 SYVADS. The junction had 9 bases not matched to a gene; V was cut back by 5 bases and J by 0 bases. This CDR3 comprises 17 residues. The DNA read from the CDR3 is TGTGCCAGCAGGCCCTGGGACTGGGGGGCGAGCTCCTAT. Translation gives CASRPWDWGASSY. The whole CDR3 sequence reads CASRPWDWGASSYEQYF.

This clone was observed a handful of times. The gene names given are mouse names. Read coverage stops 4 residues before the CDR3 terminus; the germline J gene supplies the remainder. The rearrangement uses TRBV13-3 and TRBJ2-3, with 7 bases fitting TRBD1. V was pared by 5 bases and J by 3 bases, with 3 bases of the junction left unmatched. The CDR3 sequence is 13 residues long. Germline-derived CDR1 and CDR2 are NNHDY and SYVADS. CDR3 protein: CASRHRGAETLYF. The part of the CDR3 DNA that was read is TGTGCCAGCAGGCACAGGGGAGCAGAA.

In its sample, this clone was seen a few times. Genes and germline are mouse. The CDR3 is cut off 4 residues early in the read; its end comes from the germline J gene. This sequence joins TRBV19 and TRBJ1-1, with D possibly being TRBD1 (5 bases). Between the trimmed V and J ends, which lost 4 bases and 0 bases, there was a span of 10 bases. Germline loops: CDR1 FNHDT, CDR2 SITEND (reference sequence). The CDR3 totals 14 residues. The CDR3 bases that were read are TGTGCCAGCAGTCTCGACAGTGCAAACACA. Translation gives CASSLDSANT. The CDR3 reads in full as CASSLDSANTEVFF. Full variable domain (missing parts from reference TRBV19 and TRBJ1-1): GGIITQTPKFLIGQEGQKLTLKCQQNFNHDTMYWYRQDSGKGLRLIYYSITENDLQKGDLSEGYDASREKKSSFSLTVTSAQKNEMAVFLCASSLDSANTEVFFGKGTRLTVV.

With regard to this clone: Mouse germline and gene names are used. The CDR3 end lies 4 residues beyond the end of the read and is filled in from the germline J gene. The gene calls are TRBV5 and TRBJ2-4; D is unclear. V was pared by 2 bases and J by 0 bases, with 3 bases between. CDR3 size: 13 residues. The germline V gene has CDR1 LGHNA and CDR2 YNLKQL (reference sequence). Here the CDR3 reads CASSQTSQNTLYF. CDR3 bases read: TGTGCCAGCAGCCAAACTAGTCAAAAC.

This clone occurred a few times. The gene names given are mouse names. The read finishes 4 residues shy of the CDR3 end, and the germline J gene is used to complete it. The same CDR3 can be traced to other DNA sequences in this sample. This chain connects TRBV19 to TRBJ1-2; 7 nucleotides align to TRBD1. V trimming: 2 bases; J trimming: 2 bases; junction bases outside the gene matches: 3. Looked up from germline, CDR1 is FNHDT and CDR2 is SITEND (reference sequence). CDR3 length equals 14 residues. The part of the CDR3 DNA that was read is TGTGCCAGCAGTATCGACAGGGTTAACTCC. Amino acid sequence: CASSIDRVNS. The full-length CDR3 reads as CASSIDRVNSDYTF.

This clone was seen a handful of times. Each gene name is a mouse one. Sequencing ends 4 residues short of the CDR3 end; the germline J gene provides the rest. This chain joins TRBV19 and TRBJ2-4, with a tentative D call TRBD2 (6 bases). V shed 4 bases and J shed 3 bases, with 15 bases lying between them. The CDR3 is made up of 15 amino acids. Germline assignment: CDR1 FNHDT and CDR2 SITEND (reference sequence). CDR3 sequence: CASSFPWGRQNTLYF. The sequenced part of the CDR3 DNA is TGTGCCAGCAGTTTCCCCTGGGGTCGACAAAAC. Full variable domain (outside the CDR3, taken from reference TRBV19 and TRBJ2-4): GGIITQTPKFLIGQEGQKLTLKCQQNFNHDTMYWYRQDSGKGLRLIYYSITENDLQKGDLSEGYDASREKKSSFSLTVTSAQKNEMAVFLCASSFPWGRQNTLYFGAGTRLSVL.

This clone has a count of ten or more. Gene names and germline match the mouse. Here the CDR3 reads CASSDTNSDYTF. CDR3 DNA (partial): TGTGCCAGCAGTGACACAAACTCC. The genes are TRBV14 and TRBJ1-2; D is undetermined. The missing CDR3 end, 4 residues past where the read stops, is filled in from the germline J gene. Germline lookup yields CDR1 SGHDT and CDR2 FRDEAV. The CDR3 contains 12 residues. Trimming pared 4 bases from V and 0 bases from J, leaving 4 bases between.

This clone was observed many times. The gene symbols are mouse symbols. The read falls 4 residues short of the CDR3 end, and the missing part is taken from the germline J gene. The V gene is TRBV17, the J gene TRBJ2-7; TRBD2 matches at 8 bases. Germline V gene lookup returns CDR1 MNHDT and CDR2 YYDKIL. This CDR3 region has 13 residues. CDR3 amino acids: CASSPDWAYEQYF. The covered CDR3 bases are TGTGCTAGCAGTCCGGACTGGGCTTAT.

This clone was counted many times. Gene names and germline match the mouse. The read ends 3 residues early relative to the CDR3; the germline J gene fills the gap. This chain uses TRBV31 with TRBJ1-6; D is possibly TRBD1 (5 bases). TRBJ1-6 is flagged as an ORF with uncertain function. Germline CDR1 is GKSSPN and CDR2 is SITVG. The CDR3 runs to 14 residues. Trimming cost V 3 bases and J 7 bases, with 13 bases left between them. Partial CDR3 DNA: TGTGCCTGGAGCCAAGACAGCGGGAATTCGCCC. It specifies CAWSQDSGNSP. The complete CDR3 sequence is CAWSQDSGNSPLYF.

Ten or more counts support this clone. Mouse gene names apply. Partial CDR3 DNA: TGCACCTGCAGTGCCCTCCGGGACAGGGTCTAT. Encoded protein: CTCSALRDRVY. The whole CDR3 sequence reads CTCSALRDRVYEQYF. The chain uses TRBV1 and TRBJ2-7, with TRBD1 matching over 9 bases. The CDR3 end is not reached by the read, which stops 4 residues before it; the germline J gene fills it in. Germline values: CDR1 NSQYPW, CDR2 LRSPGD (reference sequence). The ends lost 3 bases at V and 3 bases at J; junction bases unmatched: 6. CDR3 length equals 15 residues.

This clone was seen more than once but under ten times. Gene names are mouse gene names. Here the CDR3 reads CASSRDWGGGYAEQFF. Partial CDR3 DNA: TGTGCCAGCAGTCGGGACTGGGGGGGAGGTTATGCT. V is TRBV19 and J is TRBJ2-1; 13 bases map to TRBD2. With the read ending 4 residues before the CDR3 end, the germline J gene is used to fill in that end. Germline V lookup: CDR1 FNHDT, CDR2 SITEND (reference sequence). This CDR3 spans 16 amino acids. J lost 4 bases, V lost 4 bases, and 5 bases had no gene match.

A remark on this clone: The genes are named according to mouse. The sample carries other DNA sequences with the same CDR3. The CDR3 spells CASSSGTGQNTLYF. The DNA read from the CDR3 is TGTGCCAGCAGTTCCGGGACAGGTCAAAAC. The gene calls are TRBV14 and TRBJ2-4; 7 bases fit TRBD1. The CDR3 end lies 4 residues beyond the end of the read and is filled in from the germline J gene. The V gene's germline CDR1 is SGHDT and CDR2 FRDEAV. This CDR3 region has 14 residues. V gave up 3 bases and J gave up 1 base; unmatched junction bases: 2.

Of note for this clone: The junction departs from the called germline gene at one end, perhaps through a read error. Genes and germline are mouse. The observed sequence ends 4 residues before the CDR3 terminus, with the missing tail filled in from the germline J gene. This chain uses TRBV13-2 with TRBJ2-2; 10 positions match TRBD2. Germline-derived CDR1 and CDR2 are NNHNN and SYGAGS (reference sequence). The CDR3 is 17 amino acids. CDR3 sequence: CASSEVLGGRNTGQLYF. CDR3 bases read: TGTGCCAGCAGTGAGGTCCTGGGGGGGCGAAACACCGGG.

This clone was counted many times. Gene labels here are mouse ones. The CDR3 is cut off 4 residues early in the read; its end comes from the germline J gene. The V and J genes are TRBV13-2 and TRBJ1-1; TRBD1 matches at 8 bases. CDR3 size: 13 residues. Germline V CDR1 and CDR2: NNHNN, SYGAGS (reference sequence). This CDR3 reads CASGAPTGEEVFF. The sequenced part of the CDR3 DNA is TGTGCCAGCGGTGCCCCGACAGGGGAA.

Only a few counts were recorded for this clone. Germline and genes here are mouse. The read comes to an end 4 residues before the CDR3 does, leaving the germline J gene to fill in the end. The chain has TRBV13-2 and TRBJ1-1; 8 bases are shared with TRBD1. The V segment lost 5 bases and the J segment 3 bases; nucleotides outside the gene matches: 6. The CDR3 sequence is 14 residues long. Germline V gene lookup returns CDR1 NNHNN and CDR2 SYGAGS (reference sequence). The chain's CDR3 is CASGEDRVDTEVFF. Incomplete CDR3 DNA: TGTGCCAGCGGGGAGGACAGGGTTGACACA.

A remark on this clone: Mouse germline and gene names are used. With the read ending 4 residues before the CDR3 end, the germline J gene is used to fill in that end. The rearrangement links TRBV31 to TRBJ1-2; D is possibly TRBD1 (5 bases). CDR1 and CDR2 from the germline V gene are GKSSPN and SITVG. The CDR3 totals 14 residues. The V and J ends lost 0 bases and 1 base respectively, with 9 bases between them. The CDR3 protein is CAWSLDRVNSDYTF. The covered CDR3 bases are TGTGCCTGGAGTCTAGACAGAGTAAACTCC.

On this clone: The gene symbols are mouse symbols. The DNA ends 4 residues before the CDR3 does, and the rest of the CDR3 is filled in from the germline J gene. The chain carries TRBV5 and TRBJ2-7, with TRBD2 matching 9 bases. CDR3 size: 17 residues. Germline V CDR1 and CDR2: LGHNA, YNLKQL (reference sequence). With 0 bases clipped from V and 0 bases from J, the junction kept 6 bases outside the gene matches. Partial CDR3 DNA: TGTGCCAGCAGCCAAGAATGGGGGGGCGTCAGCTCCTAT. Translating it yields CASSQEWGGVSSY. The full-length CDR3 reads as CASSQEWGGVSSYEQYF.

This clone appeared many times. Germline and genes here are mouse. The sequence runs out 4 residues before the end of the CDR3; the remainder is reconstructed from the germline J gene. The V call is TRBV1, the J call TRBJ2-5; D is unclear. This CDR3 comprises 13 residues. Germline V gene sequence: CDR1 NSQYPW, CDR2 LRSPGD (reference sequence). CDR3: CTCSAEGRDTQYF. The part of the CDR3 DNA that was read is TGCACCTGCAGTGCAGAAGGCAGGGAC.

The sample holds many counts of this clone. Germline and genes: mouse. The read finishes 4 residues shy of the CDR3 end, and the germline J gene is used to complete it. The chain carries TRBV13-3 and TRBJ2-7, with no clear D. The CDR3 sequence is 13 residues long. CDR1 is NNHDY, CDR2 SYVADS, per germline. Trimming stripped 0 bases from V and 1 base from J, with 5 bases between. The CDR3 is CASSDEGSYEQYF. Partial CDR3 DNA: TGTGCCAGCAGTGATGAGGGTTCCTAT.

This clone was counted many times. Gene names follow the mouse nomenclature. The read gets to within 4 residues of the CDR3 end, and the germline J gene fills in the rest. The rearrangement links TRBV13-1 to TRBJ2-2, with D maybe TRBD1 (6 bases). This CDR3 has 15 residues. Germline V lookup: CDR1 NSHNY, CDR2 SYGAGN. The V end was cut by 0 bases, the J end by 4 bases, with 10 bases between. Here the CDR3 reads CASSDARGGTGQLYF. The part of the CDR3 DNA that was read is TGTGCCAGCAGTGATGCCAGGGGAGGCACCGGG.

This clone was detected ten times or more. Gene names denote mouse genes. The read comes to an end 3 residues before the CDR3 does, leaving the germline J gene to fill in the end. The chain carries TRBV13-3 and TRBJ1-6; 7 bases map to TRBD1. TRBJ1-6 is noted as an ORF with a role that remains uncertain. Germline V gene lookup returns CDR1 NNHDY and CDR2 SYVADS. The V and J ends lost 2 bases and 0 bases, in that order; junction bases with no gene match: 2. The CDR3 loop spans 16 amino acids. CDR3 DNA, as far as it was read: TGTGCCAGCAGTGAAAGGGGGCTTTCCTATAATTCGCCC. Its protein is CASSERGLSYNSP. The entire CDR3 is CASSERGLSYNSPLYF.

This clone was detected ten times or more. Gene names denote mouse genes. The sequenced CDR3 bases are TGTGCCAGCAGCCATATACAGGGAGAC. This encodes CASSHIQGD. The complete CDR3 sequence is CASSHIQGDDYTF. The chain combines TRBV5 with TRBJ1-2, with D possibly matching TRBD1 (6 bases). The read terminates 4 residues before the CDR3 end, so the remaining end is supplied by the germline J gene. The CDR3 has 13 amino acids. Germline V CDR1 and CDR2: LGHNA, YNLKQL (reference sequence).